The sequence of this TCR beta chain was determined in a study of cytomegalovirus exposure and HLA in healthy donors. Whole-study context: Among the 350 to 400 donors who were genotyped, roughly 85% fell in the genetic ancestry cluster that is associated with self-reported Caucasian donors.

The ends lost 3 bases at V and 0 bases at J; junction bases unmatched: 9. Germline CDR1 LNHDA, CDR2 SQIVND (reference sequence). This CDR3 contains 17 residues. Primers for the PCR totalled 60 Vbeta and 13 Jbeta. Some clones are missing from TCRdb's copy, which holds only in-frame ones; the method was immunoSEQ multiplex PCR. This sample has approximately 170,000 clones, with around 82% found just once. Study-wide results and caveats: Common viral pathogens were later found to be apparently linked to several of the most significant clusters.

Details on this clone: The antigen is unknown.

Though probably carrying unrecorded immune exposures, donors were nominally healthy at sampling. The source of this sequence is a male donor in good health and CMV-seronegative. The chain combines TRBV19 with TRBJ2-3; TRBD2 matches at 7 bases. Sequencing was performed on PBMCs. This CDR3 is CASSIGGGPKSTDTQYF. DNA for the CDR3: TGTGCCAGTAGTATTGGGGGGGGTCCAAAAAGCACAGATACGCAGTATTTT.